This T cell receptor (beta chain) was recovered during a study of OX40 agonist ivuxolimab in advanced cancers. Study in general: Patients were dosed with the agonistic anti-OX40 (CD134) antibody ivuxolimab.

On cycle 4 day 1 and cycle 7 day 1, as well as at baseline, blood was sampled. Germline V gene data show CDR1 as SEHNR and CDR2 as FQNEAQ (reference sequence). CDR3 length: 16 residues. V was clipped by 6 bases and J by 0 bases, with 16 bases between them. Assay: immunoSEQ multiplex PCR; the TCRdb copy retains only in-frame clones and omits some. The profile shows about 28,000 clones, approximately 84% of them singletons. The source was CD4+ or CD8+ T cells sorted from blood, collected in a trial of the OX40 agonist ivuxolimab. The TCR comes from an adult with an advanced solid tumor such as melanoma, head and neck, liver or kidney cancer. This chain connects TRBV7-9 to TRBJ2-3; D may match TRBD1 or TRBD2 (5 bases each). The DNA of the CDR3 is TGTGCCAGCAGGGGAAAGGGGACGGAGAGCACAGATACGCAGTATTTT. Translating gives CASRGKGTESTDTQYF. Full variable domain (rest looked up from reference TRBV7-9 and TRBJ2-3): DTGVSQNPRHKITKRGQNVTFRCDPISEHNRLYWYRQTLGQGPEFLTYFQNEAQLEKSRLLSDRFSAERPKGSFSTLEIQRTEQGDSAMYLCASRGKGTESTDTQYFGPGTRLTVL.